The entry that follows covers one T cell receptor (beta chain) sequence. The data were obtained in a study of blood T cell repertoires in COVID-19. Study-wide context: Specimens from acute and convalescent COVID-19 originated in the United States, Italy and Spain.

How the authors handled the data: Amplified reference gene primers provided the basis for estimating nucleated cell counts. Sequencing used immunoSEQ multiplex PCR; TCRdb keeps in-frame clones, though not all of them. From that table come the V and J calls and clone size; the DNA was used to work out D and trimming. The sample includes roughly 180,000 clones, around 74% of them seen just once. In germline, CDR1 is MNHEY, CDR2 SVGAGI. The CDR3 covers 14 residues. Trimming cost V 5 bases and J 0 bases, with 8 bases left between them. Followed over time, Seattle patients had been enrolled while infection was active.

This chain links TRBV6-5 with TRBJ1-3; the D is unclear. The clonotype was recovered from a woman aged 60 to 75 with COVID-19, enrolled during active disease. The sequenced sample consisted of peripheral blood. As DNA, the CDR3 is TGTGCCAGCAGTAAGACAACCTCTGGAAACACCATATATTTT. Its protein is CASSKTTSGNTIYF.